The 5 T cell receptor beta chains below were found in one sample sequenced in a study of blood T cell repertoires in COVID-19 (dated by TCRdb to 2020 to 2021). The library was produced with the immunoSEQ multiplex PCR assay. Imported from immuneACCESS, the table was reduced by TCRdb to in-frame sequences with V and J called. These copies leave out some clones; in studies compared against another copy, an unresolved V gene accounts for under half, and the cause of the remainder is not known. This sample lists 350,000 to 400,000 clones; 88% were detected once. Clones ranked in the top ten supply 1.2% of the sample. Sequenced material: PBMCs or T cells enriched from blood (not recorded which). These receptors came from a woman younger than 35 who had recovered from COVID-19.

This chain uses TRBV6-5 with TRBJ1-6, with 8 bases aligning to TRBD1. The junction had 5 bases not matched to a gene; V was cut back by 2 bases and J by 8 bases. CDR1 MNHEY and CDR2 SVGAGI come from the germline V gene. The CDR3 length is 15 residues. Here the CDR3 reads CASSYGTGGDSPLHF. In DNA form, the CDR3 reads TGTGCCAGCAGTTACGGTACAGGGGGTGATTCACCCCTCCACTTT.

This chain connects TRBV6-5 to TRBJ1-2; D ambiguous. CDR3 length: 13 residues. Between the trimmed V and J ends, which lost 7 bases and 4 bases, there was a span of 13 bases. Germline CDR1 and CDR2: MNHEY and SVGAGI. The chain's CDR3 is CASIRLVCYGYTF. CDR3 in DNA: TGTGCCAGCATCAGGTTGGTCTGCTATGGCTACACCTTC.

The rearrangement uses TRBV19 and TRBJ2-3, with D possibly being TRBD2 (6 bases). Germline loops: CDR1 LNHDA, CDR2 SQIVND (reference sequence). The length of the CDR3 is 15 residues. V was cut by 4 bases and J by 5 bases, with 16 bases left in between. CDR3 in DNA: TGTGCCAGTAGTAGACCGCGCGGGGCGCAAGATACGCAGTATTTT. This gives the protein CASSRPRGAQDTQYF.

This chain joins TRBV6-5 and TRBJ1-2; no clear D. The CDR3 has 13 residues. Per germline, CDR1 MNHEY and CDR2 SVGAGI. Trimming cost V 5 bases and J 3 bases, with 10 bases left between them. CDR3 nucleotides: TGTGCCAGCAGTCTCCGCCGCGACTATGGCTACACCTTC. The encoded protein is CASSLRRDYGYTF.

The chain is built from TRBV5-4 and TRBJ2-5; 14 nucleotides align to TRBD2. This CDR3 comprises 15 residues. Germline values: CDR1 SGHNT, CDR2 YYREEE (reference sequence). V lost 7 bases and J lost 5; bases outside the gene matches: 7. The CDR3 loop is CASGRTSGGWETQYF. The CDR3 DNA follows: TGTGCCAGCGGTCGGACTAGCGGGGGGTGGGAGACCCAGTACTTC.